The clone carrying this TCR beta chain was counted once. The antigen remains unidentified. This sample was taken from a study of OX40 agonist ivuxolimab in advanced cancers. TCRdb's copy holds only in-frame clones and misses some; the assay was immunoSEQ multiplex PCR. The sample shows 39,000 or so clones, 70% to 90% of them seen only once. Trimming shortened V by 3 bases and J by 4 bases, and 13 bases separated the two germline ends. CDR3 length: 15 residues. The germline V gene encodes CDR1 MNHNY and CDR2 SVGAGI (reference sequence). Whole-study results and caveats: Low normalized T-cell clonal expansion was also seen in some nonresponders.

V usage is TRBV6-6 and J usage is TRBJ1-5; the D gene is possibly TRBD1 (6 bases). This receptor was obtained from an adult with an advanced solid tumor such as melanoma, head and neck, liver or kidney cancer. Sequences were derived from CD4+ or CD8+ T cells sorted from blood, sampled in a trial of the OX40 agonist ivuxolimab. The CDR3 DNA reads TGTGCCAGCAGTTATGTAGGGAGGGGGAATCAGCCCCAGCATTTT. Protein: CASSYVGRGNQPQHF.